The clone carrying this TCR beta chain was seen once. Data came from immunoSEQ multiplex PCR; TCRdb stores just in-frame clones and leaves some out. Of about 120,000 clones listed, around nine tenths are singletons. The CDR3 spans 19 residues. The V and J ends lost 2 bases and 1 base, in that order; junction bases with no gene match: 10. The germline gives CDR1 SGHTA, CDR2 FQGNSA. The sample originates from a study of T cells after somatic rescue of genetic block. Sequencing input: peripheral blood mononuclear cells (PBMCs). This sequence joins TRBV7-2 and TRBJ2-6; 8 bases agree with TRBD2. The sequence came from a woman aged 18-29 years. DNA of the CDR3: TGTGCCAGCAGCTTAACGGCTAGCGGGCCCATTTCTGGGGCCAACGTCCTGACTTTC. It encodes CASSLTASGPISGANVLTF. The whole variable domain, remainder taken from reference TRBV7-2 and TRBJ2-6, is GAGVSQSPSNKVTEKGKDVELRCDPISGHTALYWYRQSLGQGLEFLIYFQGNSAPDKSGLPSDRFSAERTGGSVSTLTIQRTQQEDSAVYLCASSLTASGPISGANVLTFGAGSRLTVL.